These T cell receptor beta chains were read from a single sample in a study of graft-versus-host responses after intestinal transplantation. Clones were read by immunoSEQ multiplex PCR, and TCRdb kept only the in-frame ones, dropping some. The table has more than 55,000 clones, around 90% seen once. The material sequenced was PBMCs, taken 26 days after transplant. These receptor sequences come from a human patient who received an intestinal transplant, so some T cells may come from the graft donor. The CDR3 runs from the conserved cysteine through the conserved F or W. The order of the fields is V gene, clone size, D gene, J gene, CDR3 DNA, CDR3 protein. A D gene is named only where the DNA matches it firmly. The size field is filled for only some rows; it gives once, few, many or a size class.

>TRBV10-1|NA|NA|TRBJ1-2
TGCGCCAGCAGTGAAGGGAGAAACTCCAAAGGCTATGGCTACACCTTC
CASSEGRNSKGYGYTF
>TRBV9|NA|NA|TRBJ1-6
TGTGCCAGCAGCGCCATGGACAGCGCCGGCGGTTCACCCCTCCACTTT
CASSAMDSAGGSPLHF
>TRBV4-1|NA|NA|TRBJ2-1
TGCGCCAGCAGCCACGAAGAGGGTATTGAGCAGTTCTTC
CASSHEEGIEQFF
>TRBV6-1|few|TRBD2|TRBJ2-7
TGTGCCAGCATAGCGGGAGGCGAGCAGTACTTC
CASIAGGEQYF
>TRBV7-9|NA|NA|TRBJ2-5
TGTGCCAGCAGCTTAAGTGGGGGGCAGTACTTC
CASSLSGGQYF
>TRBV4-2|once|NA|TRBJ2-3
TGTGCCAGCAGCCAAGCACAGGGAACATCAGATACGCAGTATTTT
CASSQAQGTSDTQYF
>TRBV6-6|NA|TRBD2|TRBJ2-7
TGTGCCAGTAGCACTAGCGGAGCCTACGAGCAGTACTTC
CASSTSGAYEQYF
>TRBV27|NA|TRBD1|TRBJ1-3
TGTGCCAGCAGTTTAAAGGGGGCGGGAAACACCATATATTTT
CASSLKGAGNTIYF
>TRBV20-1|NA|NA|TRBJ2-1
TGCAGTGCCAGGCGGGATAATGAGCAGTTCTTC
CSARRDNEQFF
>TRBV13|NA|NA|TRBJ1-1
TGTGCCAGCAGCGGAGGGACGGCCATTGAAGCTTTCTTT
CASSGGTAIEAFF
>TRBV30|NA|NA|TRBJ2-2
TGTGCCGGCCCGGGACTCCCGAACACCGGGGAGCTGTTTTTT
CAGPGLPNTGELFF
>TRBV28|NA|NA|TRBJ1-3
TGTGCCAGCAGTTACGGACAGACCTCTGGAAACACCATATATTTT
CASSYGQTSGNTIYF
>TRBV10-1|NA|NA|TRBJ2-1
TGCGCCAGCAGTACAGGGAGCAATGAGCAGTTCTTC
CASSTGSNEQFF
>TRBV7-9|NA|TRBD1|TRBJ1-6
TGTGCCAGCAGCCGGGACAGGATCAATTCACCCCTCCACTTT
CASSRDRINSPLHF
>TRBV6-6|NA|NA|TRBJ1-5
TGTGCCAGCAGTTACGAGGGATCGGGTCAGCCCCAGCATTTT
CASSYEGSGQPQHF
>TRBV13|NA|TRBD2|TRBJ2-7
TGTGCCAGCAGCTCCCCAACTAGCGGCTTCTACGAGCAGTACTTC
CASSSPTSGFYEQYF
>TRBV7-9|NA|NA|TRBJ1-5
TGTGCCAGCAGCTCCCCGGGACACGATAGCAATCAGCCCCAGCATTTT
CASSSPGHDSNQPQHF
>TRBV28|few|TRBD1|TRBJ2-5
TGTGCCAGCAGTTTCCCCACAGGGGTGGTGGAGACCCAGTACTTC
CASSFPTGVVETQYF
>TRBV28|NA|NA|TRBJ2-7
TGTGCCAGCAGTCTGCATCGACAGTTAACCTACGAGCAGTACTTC
CASSLHRQLTYEQYF
>TRBV5-1|NA|TRBD2|TRBJ2-7
TGCGCCAGCAGCTTGGCAGCGGGAGGACGCGGCGAGCAGTACTTC
CASSLAAGGRGEQYF
>TRBV7-3|NA|NA|TRBJ2-1
TGTGCCAGCAGCTTATCGGGCGGGGGCGCTTACAATGAGCAGTTCTTC
CASSLSGGGAYNEQFF
>TRBV9|NA|TRBD1|TRBJ2-3
TGTGCCAGCAGCCGTGGGGGACAGGCCGCTAGCACAGATACGCAGTATTTT
CASSRGGQAASTDTQYF
>TRBV9|NA|NA|TRBJ2-7
TGTGCCAGCAGCGTAGGGGCAAATAGCTACGAGCAGTACTTC
CASSVGANSYEQYF
>TRBV2|NA|TRBD1|TRBJ2-5
TGTGCCAGCATTGGCGACAGGGGAGAAGAGACCCAGTACTTC
CASIGDRGEETQYF
>TRBV5-6|NA|NA|TRBJ1-2
TGTGCCAGCAGCTTGGACGCGGGGGGCGCCCCCTATTATGGCTACACCTTC
CASSLDAGGAPYYGYTF
>TRBV10-3|NA|TRBD2|TRBJ2-7
TGTGCCATCCAAGAGAAGCGGGAGGGCAGGGTCTCCTACGAGCAGTACTTC
CAIQEKREGRVSYEQYF
>TRBV6-1|NA|NA|TRBJ2-7
TGTGCCAGCAGTGAGGGGGGGCCCCAAGTATGGGAGCAGTACTTC
CASSEGGPQVWEQYF
>TRBV2|NA|TRBD1|TRBJ1-2
TGTGCCAGCAGCGCACAGGGGTTGGACTATGGCTACACCTTC
CASSAQGLDYGYTF
>TRBV27|NA|NA|TRBJ1-3
TGTGCCAGCAGTTTACTCCCCCTCTCTGGAAACACCATATATTTT
CASSLLPLSGNTIYF
>TRBV7-9|NA|TRBD2|TRBJ2-7
TGTGCCAGCAGCATCCCCGGGAGGACCTACGAGCAGTACTTC
CASSIPGRTYEQYF
>TRBV15|NA|NA|TRBJ2-2
TGTGCCACCAGCAGAGATCGGGGGACGGCGTCCGGGGAGCTGTTTTTT
CATSRDRGTASGELFF
>TRBV28|few|TRBD1|TRBJ2-7
TGTGCCAGTCAAACCGGGACAGGGGATTTATCCTACGAGCAGTACTTC
CASQTGTGDLSYEQYF
>TRBV19|NA|NA|TRBJ2-1
TGTGCCAGTAGTATCGGGGTCAATGAGCAGTTCTTC
CASSIGVNEQFF